This is a list of T cell receptor beta chains from one sample in a study of OX40 agonist ivuxolimab in advanced cancers. Assay: immunoSEQ multiplex PCR; the TCRdb copy retains only in-frame clones and omits some. Here the sample spans over 70,000 clones, just over 90% being singletons. The sample here was CD4+ or CD8+ T cells sorted from blood, taken in a trial of the OX40 agonist ivuxolimab. The receptors derive from an adult with an advanced solid tumor such as melanoma, head and neck, liver or kidney cancer. Both conserved end residues are part of each CDR3. Each record gives: J gene, V gene, clone size, D gene, CDR3 protein, CDR3 DNA. A D gene is named only where the DNA matches it firmly. The listing skips clone size in some rows; elsewhere it reads once, few, many or a size class.

TRBJ2-2,TRBV6-6,-,-,CAAPAGRSTGELFF,TGTGCCGCACCGGCGGGACGGAGCACCGGGGAGCTGTTTTTT
TRBJ2-7,TRBV14,-,-,CASSQDLLAPYEQYF,TGTGCCAGCAGCCAAGATCTTCTGGCCCCCTACGAGCAGTACTTC
TRBJ1-2,TRBV27,-,-,CASSLFGGGYGYTF,TGTGCCAGCAGTTTATTTGGGGGAGGGTATGGCTACACCTTC
TRBJ2-7,TRBV28,-,TRBD1,CASSLAGTGSSYEQYF,TGTGCCAGCAGTTTGGCGGGGACAGGGTCCTCCTACGAGCAGTACTTC
TRBJ1-2,TRBV25-1,-,-,CASSERQNSNYGYTF,TGTGCCAGCAGTGAGAGACAGAACTCTAACTATGGCTACACCTTC
TRBJ2-7,TRBV7-7,-,-,CASSLERGSSYEQYF,TGTGCTAGCAGCTTAGAGAGAGGGAGCTCCTACGAGCAGTACTTC
TRBJ1-2,TRBV23-1,-,-,CASNQPSADGYTF,TGCGCCAGCAATCAACCCTCCGCGGATGGCTACACCTTC
TRBJ1-1,TRBV2,-,-,CASSESPKPNTEAFF,TGTGCCAGCAGTGAGTCACCCAAGCCAAACACTGAAGCTTTCTTT
TRBJ1-1,TRBV28,-,TRBD1,CASSSITTGTEAFF,TGTGCCAGCAGCTCTATAACGACAGGGACTGAAGCTTTCTTT
TRBJ1-5,TRBV7-6,-,-,CASSPTGTRDQPQHF,TGTGCCAGCAGCCCGACCGGGACAAGGGATCAGCCCCAGCATTTT
TRBJ1-1,TRBV29-1,-,-,CSVEGGQGAMNTEAFF,TGCAGCGTTGAAGGAGGGCAGGGCGCTATGAACACTGAAGCTTTCTTT
TRBJ2-7,TRBV27,-,TRBD2,CASTEASGSYEQYF,TGTGCCAGCACCGAGGCTAGCGGCTCCTACGAGCAGTACTTC
TRBJ2-5,TRBV5-5,-,-,CASRLTGNQETQYF,TGTGCCAGCAGGTTGACGGGGAACCAAGAGACCCAGTACTTC
TRBJ1-4,TRBV2,-,-,CASSESSEGPGYEKLFF,TGTGCCAGCAGTGAAAGTTCAGAAGGGCCAGGTTATGAAAAACTGTTTTTT
TRBJ1-5,TRBV5-6,-,-,CASSLAVGQPQHF,TGTGCCAGCAGCTTGGCTGTAGGACAGCCCCAGCATTTT
TRBJ2-7,TRBV4-3,-,-,CASSLGQPYEQYF,TGCGCCAGCAGCCTCGGACAGCCTTACGAGCAGTACTTC
TRBJ1-1,TRBV7-9,once,-,CASWGGTEAFF,TGTGCCAGCTGGGGAGGGACTGAAGCTTTCTTT
TRBJ1-1,TRBV19,-,TRBD1,CASKTGNTEAFF,TGTGCCAGTAAGACAGGGAATACTGAAGCTTTCTTT
TRBJ2-1,TRBV19,-,-,CASSTARRDNEQFF,TGTGCCAGTAGTACCGCCCGCAGGGACAATGAGCAGTTCTTC
TRBJ1-2,TRBV4-3,-,-,CASSQVEGNYGYTF,TGCGCCAGCAGCCAGGTCGAGGGTAACTATGGCTACACCTTC
TRBJ2-3,TRBV9,-,TRBD2,CASRAGGVLADTQYF,TGTGCCAGCAGAGCTGGGGGGGTATTAGCAGATACGCAGTATTTT
TRBJ1-2,TRBV6-6,-,TRBD1,CASGTVVLDYGYTF,TGTGCCAGCGGGACAGTCGTTTTGGACTATGGCTACACCTTC
TRBJ1-3,TRBV6-5,-,TRBD1,CASIDRAGNTIYF,TGTGCCAGCATCGACAGGGCGGGAAACACCATATATTTT
TRBJ2-1,TRBV19,-,TRBD2,CASSLLFSGRAPYNEQFF,TGTGCCAGTAGCCTTCTTTTTAGCGGGAGGGCCCCGTACAATGAGCAGTTCTTC
TRBJ2-1,TRBV15,-,-,CATSVGNEQFF,TGTGCCACCTCGGTGGGCAATGAGCAGTTCTTC
TRBJ2-7,TRBV10-2,-,-,CASSEQGFYEQYF,TGCGCCAGCAGTGAACAGGGTTTCTACGAGCAGTACTTC
TRBJ2-5,TRBV19,-,TRBD1,CASRTGGEETQYF,TGTGCCAGCCGGACAGGGGGCGAGGAGACCCAGTACTTC
TRBJ1-1,TRBV6-5,-,-,CASSYSSLNTEAFF,TGTGCCAGCAGTTACTCGTCCTTGAACACTGAAGCTTTCTTT
TRBJ2-7,TRBV21-1,-,-,CASSKSRTGRHEQYF,TGTGCCAGCAGCAAATCTAGGACAGGGCGCCACGAGCAGTACTTC
TRBJ2-1,TRBV19,-,TRBD2,CASSMGLAVGNEQFF,TGTGCCAGTAGTATGGGACTAGCGGTCGGGAATGAGCAGTTCTTC
TRBJ2-5,TRBV9,many,TRBD1,CASIRGRRETQYF,TGTGCCAGCATTAGGGGGCGCAGGGAGACCCAGTACTTC
TRBJ1-6,TRBV4-3,once,-,CASSLRRDVYNSPLHF,TGCGCCAGCAGCCTCCGCAGGGATGTCTATAATTCACCCCTCCACTTT
TRBJ2-3,TRBV4-2,-,-,CASSQDTSTDTQYF,TGTGCCAGCAGCCAAGATACTAGCACAGATACGCAGTATTTT
TRBJ2-3,TRBV9,-,-,CASSAGTNPTDTQYF,TGTGCCAGCAGCGCGGGGACAAATCCCACAGATACGCAGTATTTT
TRBJ2-7,TRBV27,-,-,CASSPIRVRGPYEQYF,TGTGCCAGCAGTCCAATCAGGGTCAGGGGCCCCTACGAGCAGTACTTC
TRBJ2-7,TRBV7-6,-,-,CASSLGSYEQYF,TGTGCCAGCAGCCTCGGCTCCTACGAGCAGTACTTC
TRBJ1-2,TRBV6-6,-,TRBD1,CASSLGQGFGYTF,TGTGCCAGCAGCCTCGGACAGGGGTTTGGCTACACCTTC
TRBJ1-2,TRBV14,-,-,CASSESGSHIGYTF,TGTGCCAGCAGCGAAAGCGGGTCCCATATCGGCTACACCTTC
TRBJ1-6,TRBV10-1,-,-,CASRGQSGALHF,TGCGCCAGTCGAGGACAGTCCGGGGCCCTCCACTTT
TRBJ2-2,TRBV4-1,-,-,CASSQARGQRGYSNTGELFF,TGCGCCAGCAGCCAAGCTCGGGGGCAGCGGGGCTACTCGAACACCGGGGAGCTGTTTTTT
TRBJ2-7,TRBV28,-,TRBD2,CASSWGGEQYF,TGTGCCAGCAGTTGGGGGGGCGAGCAGTACTTC
TRBJ2-5,TRBV27,-,-,CASSLQQQETQYF,TGTGCCAGCAGTTTACAGCAACAAGAGACCCAGTACTTC
TRBJ1-5,TRBV19,-,-,CASSPRTGTGHQPQHF,TGTGCCAGTAGCCCCCGGACGGGCACGGGTCATCAGCCCCAGCATTTT
TRBJ2-4,TRBV9,-,-,CASSVSDGGAKNIQYF,TGTGCCAGCAGCGTATCCGACGGGGGAGCCAAAAACATTCAGTACTTC
TRBJ1-1,TRBV13,-,-,CASSSGNTEAFF,TGTGCCAGCAGCTCGGGGAACACTGAAGCTTTCTTT
TRBJ2-7,TRBV6-5,-,TRBD1,CASSYRGGPYEQYF,TGTGCCAGCAGTTACCGAGGGGGCCCGTACGAGCAGTACTTC
TRBJ1-3,TRBV23-1,-,-,CASSWGSGRPLFSGNTIYF,TGCGCCAGCAGTTGGGGGAGCGGAAGACCCCTTTTCTCTGGAAACACCATATATTTT
TRBJ2-3,TRBV28,-,TRBD1,CASRRPDRPTDTQYF,TGTGCCAGCAGACGCCCGGACAGGCCCACAGATACGCAGTATTTT
TRBJ2-1,TRBV9,once,TRBD2,CASSYGTSGYNEQFF,TGTGCCAGCAGCTATGGGACTAGCGGTTACAATGAGCAGTTCTTC
TRBJ2-2,TRBV29-1,-,TRBD1,CSVSGTGSTGELFF,TGCAGCGTCTCCGGGACAGGGAGCACCGGGGAGCTGTTTTTT
TRBJ1-5,TRBV7-8,few,-,CASSLGAKGSQPQHF,TGTGCCAGCAGCTTAGGGGCCAAGGGGAGTCAGCCCCAGCATTTT